Below, 18 T cell receptor beta chains from the same sample are listed, as sequenced in a study of shared clonotypes between healthy human individuals. Using immunoSEQ multiplex PCR, the repertoire was profiled, and TCRdb retains in-frame clones only, with some absent. The data show approximately 640,000 clones, about 90% seen once. Sequenced material: memory CD8+ T cells from PBMCs. Subset indicated: CD45RO+ cells pooled with CCR7-negative TemRA cells. Receptors originate from a man younger than 30 in good health. Some clones in this sample may be carry-over from other donors' samples.

The chain links TRBV19 to TRBJ1-2; TRBD1 matches 7 bases. This CDR3 spans 17 amino acids. V shed 4 bases, J shed 3 bases, and the junction held 14 bases outside the gene matches. The V gene's germline CDR1 is LNHDA and CDR2 SQIVND (reference sequence). As DNA, the CDR3 is TGTGCCAGTAGTACCCGGGACAGACACTTAGGGGACTATGGCTACACCTTC. Its protein product is CASSTRDRHLGDYGYTF.

This chain uses TRBV28 with TRBJ2-7; no firm D call. CDR1 is MDHEN and CDR2 is SYDVKM in the germline V gene. Trimming took off 0 bases at V and 0 bases at J, with 6 bases between the two ends. CDR3 size: 14 residues. CDR3 nucleotide sequence: TGTGCCAGCAGTTTATGGGGCCTCTCCTACGAGCAGTACTTC. It specifies CASSLWGLSYEQYF.

The CDR3 spells CAGGPWYEQYF. In nucleotides, the CDR3 is TGTGCCGGGGGGCCCTGGTACGAGCAGTACTTC. This rearrangement joins TRBV21-1 to TRBJ2-7. TRBV21-1 is tagged as a pseudogene. The CDR3 loop spans 11 amino acids.

This chain uses TRBV7-2 with TRBJ1-3, with TRBD1 matching 11 bases. Germline assignment: CDR1 SGHTA and CDR2 FQGNSA. CDR3 length: 16 residues. Trimming at V came to 5 bases and at J to 3 bases, leaving 6 bases not matched to a gene. The CDR3 spells CASSPRTGGFGNTIYF. CDR3 DNA: TGTGCCAGCAGCCCTCGGACAGGGGGCTTTGGAAACACCATATATTTT.

This clone was seen more than once but under ten times. This chain connects TRBV7-9 to TRBJ1-1; perhaps TRBD1 as D (5 bases). The CDR3 has 13 amino acids. V lost 1 base to trimming and J lost 5 bases, with 8 bases between them. Germline CDR1 reads SEHNR; CDR2 reads FQNEAQ (reference sequence). The CDR3 nucleotides read TGTGCCAGCAGCTTAGAACGGGGGACTGAAGCTTTCTTT. This codes for CASSLERGTEAFF.

The genes are TRBV18 and TRBJ2-7; no firm D call. CDR3 size: 15 residues. With 8 bases removed from V and 3 bases from J, the gap between germline ends came to 20 bases. The germline V gene has CDR1 KGHSH and CDR2 LQKENI. Here the CDR3 DNA reads TGTGCCAGCCCTAGGCGGAGTCCCCCGCGCTACGAGCAGTACTTC. Its translation: CASPRRSPPRYEQYF.

This clone was seen only once. The chain has TRBV7-6 and TRBJ2-7, with 7 bases aligning to TRBD1. With 5 bases clipped from V and 2 bases from J, the junction kept 3 bases outside the gene matches. This CDR3 has 13 residues. Germline V gene sequence: CDR1 SGHVS, CDR2 FNYEAQ. The CDR3 DNA reads as TGTGCCAGCAGCCCGGGACAGACCTACGAGCAGTACTTC. This sequence encodes CASSPGQTYEQYF.

In regard to this clone: This sample includes further DNA sequences coding for the same CDR3. The genes are TRBV9 and TRBJ2-2; D is ambiguous. This CDR3 has 11 residues. Germline V gene sequence: CDR1 SGDLS, CDR2 YYNGEE. Trimming took 3 bases from V and 6 from J, leaving 3 bases between them. CDR3 DNA sequence: TGTGCCAGCAGCGCCCCCGGGGAGCTGTTTTTT. Translation: CASSAPGELFF.

The chain combines TRBV6-1 with TRBJ1-6; 8 bases align to TRBD1. V gave up 8 bases and J gave up 7 bases; unmatched junction bases: 7. The germline gives CDR1 MNHNS, CDR2 SASEGT. CDR3 length equals 14 residues. The CDR3, as DNA: TGTGCCAGCCATCCGACAGGGGTCAATTCACCCCTCCACTTT. Its protein is CASHPTGVNSPLHF.

The V and J genes are TRBV7-2 and TRBJ1-3; the D is unclear. Germline CDR1 and CDR2: SGHTA and FQGNSA. Trimming cost V 4 bases and J 0 bases, with 10 bases left between them. This CDR3 spans 15 amino acids. For the CDR3, the DNA is TGTGCCAGCAGCTCCCGGTTGGACTCTGGAAACACCATATATTTT. Translating gives CASSSRLDSGNTIYF.

The J gene is TRBJ2-5, the V gene TRBV2; tentative D call: TRBD1 (6 bases). Looked up from germline, CDR1 is SNHLY and CDR2 is FYNNEI. Trimming cost V 3 bases and J 0 bases, with 17 bases left between them. This CDR3 spans 17 amino acids. CDR3 residues: CASSDLWTDLYQETQYF. CDR3 bases: TGTGCCAGCAGTGACCTCTGGACAGACCTGTACCAAGAGACCCAGTACTTC.

The V and J genes are TRBV19 and TRBJ1-1; 7 bases match TRBD1. CDR3 length equals 14 residues. V lost 7 bases and J lost 6; bases outside the gene matches: 11. Germline V gives CDR1 LNHDA, CDR2 SQIVND (reference sequence). CDR3 in amino acids: CASKDGTVSAEAFF. CDR3 sequence (DNA): TGTGCCAGTAAGGATGGGACAGTAAGCGCTGAAGCTTTCTTT.

The genes are TRBV2 and TRBJ1-5; a possible D gene is TRBD1 (6 bases). V dropped 2 bases and J dropped 5 bases, with 16 bases sitting between them. The CDR3 has 16 residues. CDR1 and CDR2 (germline): SNHLY, FYNNEI. In nucleotides, the CDR3 is TGTGCCAGCAGTGAACCAGGCAGGGGAGGCCATCAGCCCCAGCATTTT. Translating gives CASSEPGRGGHQPQHF. The full variable domain, in which reference TRBV2 and TRBJ1-5 provide the parts outside the CDR3, is EPEVTQTPSHQVTQMGQEVILRCVPISNHLYFYWYRQILGQKVEFLVSFYNNEISEKSEIFDDQFSVERPDGSNFTLKIRSTKLEDSAMYFCASSEPGRGGHQPQHFGDGTRLSIL.

Here the CDR3 reads CASSETGQGNYEQYF. DNA of the CDR3: TGTGCCAGCAGCGAGACCGGGCAGGGGAACTACGAGCAGTACTTC. V is TRBV6-6 and J is TRBJ2-7; possibly TRBD1 for D (6 bases). The CDR3 totals 15 residues. Trimming removed 6 bases at V and 3 bases at J, with 18 bases between. Looked up from germline, CDR1 is MNHNY and CDR2 is SVGAGI (reference sequence).

This clone occurred a few times. The V gene is TRBV7-2, the J gene TRBJ1-2, with D hard to call. The CDR3 sequence is 13 residues long. Germline CDR1 and CDR2: SGHTA and FQGNSA. V lost 6 bases, J lost 2 bases, and 10 bases lay in between. The CDR3 protein is CASSSSRNYGYTF. In DNA form, the CDR3 reads TGTGCCAGCAGTTCATCCCGAAACTATGGCTACACCTTC.

The chain couples TRBV15 to TRBJ2-2; 8 nucleotides agree with TRBD2. Germline V lookup: CDR1 LNHNV, CDR2 YYDKDF (reference sequence). The CDR3 is 17 amino acids. V dropped 3 bases and J dropped 1; count of bases not matched to a gene: 7. CDR3: CATSSSPGLGNTGELFF. As DNA, the CDR3 is TGTGCCACCAGCAGTTCTCCGGGACTAGGGAACACCGGGGAGCTGTTTTTT.

The gene calls are TRBV27 and TRBJ2-6; no firm D call. The V gene lost 1 base and the J gene lost 6 bases, with 7 bases spanning the gap. CDR1 MNHEY and CDR2 SMNVEV come from the germline V gene (reference sequence). The CDR3 runs 14 residues. The CDR3 loop is CASSLYGMANVLTF. The CDR3 bases are TGTGCCAGCAGTTTATATGGCATGGCCAACGTCCTGACTTTC.

The rearrangement links TRBV10-3 to TRBJ2-7, with 11 bases fitting TRBD1. The CDR3 loop spans 16 amino acids. The V gene end was trimmed by 0 bases and the J gene end by 2 bases; junction bases not matched to a gene: 3. The V gene's germline CDR1 is ENHRY and CDR2 SYGVKD. The DNA for the CDR3 is TGTGCCATCAGTGAGTCCCCGGACAGGGGGCCCTACGAGCAGTACTTC. Translating it yields CAISESPDRGPYEQYF.